These 30 T cell receptor beta chains originate from one sample sequenced in a study of T-cell reconstitution after alpha-beta-depleted transplantation in children. Researchers prepared the TCRbeta library using unique molecular identifiers, the study reports. One entry per CDR3 protein, called by TCRdb with MiXCR from the PCR reads. Of approximately 27,000 distinct CDR3 sequences in the sample, 18% were seen once. The sample consisted of PBMCs, mostly from graft donor cells, taken 60 days after TCRalphabeta/CD19-depleted stem cell transplant. The source of these receptors is a male patient between 2 and 9 years old who had a stem cell transplant for acute lymphoblastic leukemia, so the T cells may come from the graft donor.

This clonotype appeared a few times. The genes are TRBV7-2 and TRBJ2-5, with D unclear. Germline CDR1 SGHTA, CDR2 FQGNSA. Trimming cost V 5 bases and J 2 bases, with 9 bases left between them. CDR3 length equals 13 residues. The DNA of the CDR3 is TGTGCCAGCAGCGAGATGATTCAAGAGACCCAGTACTTC. Protein: CASSEMIQETQYF. Filled out from reference TRBV7-2 and TRBJ2-5, the complete variable domain reads GAGVSQSPSNKVTEKGKDVELRCDPISGHTALYWYRQSLGQGLEFLIYFQGNSAPDKSGLPSDRFSAERTGGSVSTLTIQRTQQEDSAVYLCASSEMIQETQYFGPGTRLLVL.

J is TRBJ2-1 and V is TRBV12-3 or TRBV12-4; D is perhaps TRBD1 (5 bases). The CDR3 sequence is 15 residues long. Trimming took off 6 bases at V and 0 bases at J, with 12 bases between the two ends. This CDR3 reads CASRATDSSYNEQFF. In DNA, the CDR3 is TGTGCCAGCAGGGCGACAGATAGCTCCTACAATGAGCAGTTCTTC.

At least ten counts were recorded for this clonotype. V is TRBV12-3 or TRBV12-4 and J is TRBJ2-5; 7 bases align to TRBD1. The CDR3 is made up of 14 amino acids. V trimming: 5 bases; J trimming: 7 bases; junction bases outside the gene matches: 10. The chain's CDR3 is CASSHDRASWTQYF. In DNA form, the CDR3 reads TGTGCCAGCAGTCACGACAGGGCGTCGTGGACCCAGTACTTC.

This clonotype was seen at least ten times. The J gene is TRBJ2-1, the V gene TRBV11-2, with 9 bases that match TRBD1. Germline CDR1 is SGHAT and CDR2 is FQNNGV. This CDR3 is 17 amino acids long. The junction had 4 bases not matched to a gene; V was cut back by 1 base and J by 0 bases. The CDR3 reads CASSLVTGGTSYNEQFF. In nucleotides, the CDR3 is TGTGCCAGCAGCTTAGTTACAGGGGGCACCTCCTACAATGAGCAGTTCTTC. Using reference TRBV11-2 and TRBJ2-1 for the parts outside the CDR3, the full variable domain is EAGVAQSPRYKIIEKRQSVAFWCNPISGHATLYWYQQILGQGPKLLIQFQNNGVVDDSQLPKDRFSAERLKGVDSTLKIQPAKLEDSAVYLCASSLVTGGTSYNEQFFGPGTRLTVL.

The rearrangement uses TRBV6-1 and TRBJ2-7, with TRBD1 matching 7 bases. With 4 bases clipped from V and 0 bases from J, the junction kept 9 bases outside the gene matches. The CDR3 has 16 amino acids. Per germline, CDR1 MNHNS and CDR2 SASEGT. This chain's CDR3 is CASSGPRTGLSYEQYF. The CDR3 DNA sequence: TGTGCCAGCAGTGGACCCCGGACAGGTCTCTCCTACGAGCAGTACTTC.

This clonotype was observed many times. This chain joins TRBV28 and TRBJ2-3; TRBD1 matches 7 bases. There are 14 residues in the CDR3. Germline V gene lookup returns CDR1 MDHEN and CDR2 SYDVKM. Losses at the gene ends were 6 bases for V and 5 bases for J; bases not matched to a gene: 8. As DNA, the CDR3 is TGTGCCAGCAGCCGATCGACAGGGCGAGATACGCAGTATTTT. Amino acids: CASSRSTGRDTQYF.

This chain links TRBV29-1 with TRBJ2-7, with D tentatively TRBD2 (6 bases). The germline V gene has CDR1 SQVTM and CDR2 ANQGSEA. Trimming removed 4 bases from V and 2 bases from J, with 9 bases in between. This CDR3 spans 12 amino acids. In DNA, the CDR3 is TGCAGCGTTGGCGGGGCCCCCTACGAGCAGTACTTC. As protein: CSVGGAPYEQYF.

This clonotype came up a few times. The CDR3 nucleotides read TGCAGCGTCGAGGGACACCCCTCTAGCTACACCTTC. This codes for CSVEGHPSSYTF. The rearrangement uses TRBV29-1 and TRBJ1-2; the D gene is possibly TRBD1 (6 bases). V was trimmed by 6 bases and J by 9 bases, leaving 17 bases between them. Germline CDR1 is SQVTM and CDR2 is ANQGSEA. CDR3 length equals 12 residues.

This clonotype was detected a few times. This chain uses TRBV6-2 or TRBV6-3 with TRBJ2-7; TRBD1 agrees at 7 bases. The CDR3 runs 17 residues. CDR1 and CDR2 (germline): MNHEY, SVGEGT. The ends lost 6 bases at V and 3 bases at J; junction bases unmatched: 17. The CDR3 here is CASSLPRRTRGHYEQYF. The CDR3 DNA is TGTGCCAGCAGCCTACCTAGGAGAACGAGGGGGCACTACGAGCAGTACTTC.

This clonotype was recorded many times. The V gene is TRBV6-5, the J gene TRBJ1-1; tentatively, D is TRBD1 (6 bases). V shed 0 bases and J shed 1 base, with 12 bases lying between them. The CDR3 loop spans 16 amino acids. Germline values: CDR1 MNHEY, CDR2 SVGAGI. CDR3 nucleotides: TGTGCCAGCAGTTACTCGTACGGGGGCGCGAACACTGAAGCTTTCTTT. Translating it yields CASSYSYGGANTEAFF.

The chain is built from TRBV10-2 and TRBJ2-1, with TRBD2 identical over 11 bases. The CDR3 totals 16 residues. V was clipped by 6 bases and J by 9 bases; unmatched bases: 13. The germline CDR1 and CDR2 sequences are WSHSY and SAAADI. The CDR3 reads CASRDRASGGRGEQFF. The CDR3 DNA sequence: TGCGCCAGCAGGGATCGGGCTAGCGGGGGGAGAGGTGAGCAGTTCTTC.

This clonotype was seen a few times. The CDR3 bases are TGCAGTGCCCTCCCCAGGGGGAGGGACTCCTACGAGCAGTACTTC. Residues: CSALPRGRDSYEQYF. V usage is TRBV20-1 and J usage is TRBJ2-7; D is tentatively TRBD1 or TRBD2 (7 bases each). Trimming shortened V by 6 bases and J by 0 bases, and 18 bases separated the two germline ends. The CDR3 is 15 amino acids. CDR1 is DFQATT and CDR2 is SNEGSKA in the germline V gene (reference sequence).

In this sample, this clonotype turned up a few times. The rearrangement joins TRBV10-1 to TRBJ2-1; 8 nucleotides match TRBD1. The CDR3 consists of 15 residues. CDR1 and CDR2 from the germline V gene are WNHNN and SYGVQD (reference sequence). V shed 3 bases, J shed 7 bases, and the junction held 8 bases outside the gene matches. The CDR3: CASSDRRGLGNEQFF. The CDR3 nucleotides read TGCGCCAGCAGTGATCGCAGGGGGCTGGGGAATGAGCAGTTCTTC.

This clonotype was counted between two and nine times. The chain is built from TRBV10-3 and TRBJ1-2; TRBD1 matches 7 bases. CDR3 length: 13 residues. The junction had 9 bases not matched to a gene; V was cut back by 6 bases and J by 8 bases. Looked up from germline, CDR1 is ENHRY and CDR2 is SYGVKD. CDR3 region: CAIRPETGTGYTF. The DNA of the CDR3 is TGTGCCATCAGACCCGAGACAGGGACCGGCTACACCTTC.

This clonotype was counted at least ten times. The chain has TRBV7-8 and TRBJ2-1; perhaps TRBD1 as D (5 bases). V gave up 5 bases and J gave up 2 bases, with 13 bases separating them. Germline V lookup: CDR1 SGHVS, CDR2 FQNEAQ. The CDR3 length is 15 residues. The CDR3 loop reads CASSVSRGAYNEQFF. The CDR3 DNA follows: TGTGCCAGCAGCGTCTCTAGGGGCGCCTACAATGAGCAGTTCTTC.

The chain is built from TRBV7-8 and TRBJ2-7; D is uncertain. V gave up 5 bases and J gave up 3 bases, with 11 bases separating them. The CDR3 sequence is 13 residues long. Germline values: CDR1 SGHVS, CDR2 FQNEAQ. The CDR3 bases are TGTGCCAGCAGCGCTCGGCCCTTCTACGAGCAGTACTTC. Its translation is CASSARPFYEQYF.

This clonotype turned up a few times. The V and J genes are TRBV12-3 or TRBV12-4 and TRBJ2-2; the match to TRBD1 covers 8 bases. V trimming: 5 bases; J trimming: 5 bases; junction bases outside the gene matches: 4. The CDR3 runs to 14 residues. CDR3 protein: CASSQGQATGELFF. The CDR3 DNA follows: TGTGCCAGCAGTCAGGGACAGGCGACCGGGGAGCTGTTTTTT.

This sequence joins TRBV7-2 and TRBJ2-1, with a possible D match to TRBD1 (5 bases). The CDR3 is 13 amino acids. Trimming removed 2 bases at V and 7 bases at J, with 9 bases between. CDR1 and CDR2 (germline): SGHTA, FQGNSA. The CDR3 DNA reads as TGTGCCAGCAGCTTACAGGGTGGGAATGAGCAGTTCTTC. Translating gives CASSLQGGNEQFF.

The V call is TRBV5-1, the J call TRBJ2-7, with 7 bases identical to TRBD2. The V gene end was trimmed by 2 bases and the J gene end by 3 bases; junction bases not matched to a gene: 5. In germline, CDR1 is SGHRS, CDR2 YFSETQ. The CDR3 length is 14 residues. The DNA of the CDR3 is TGCGCCAGCAGCTTCAGGGCGGGGGACTACGAGCAGTACTTC. This sequence encodes CASSFRAGDYEQYF.

The CDR3 bases are TGCAGCGTCAAAGGGCGATTCGGTTACGAGCAGTACTTC. Protein sequence: CSVKGRFGYEQYF. The rearrangement uses TRBV29-1 and TRBJ2-7, with D uncertain. CDR1 and CDR2 (germline): SQVTM, ANQGSEA. Trimming shortened V by 6 bases and J by 4 bases, and 16 bases separated the two germline ends. This CDR3 contains 13 residues.

This clonotype occurred a few times. This chain joins TRBV3-1 and TRBJ2-4, with 7 nucleotides matching TRBD1. Germline V gene lookup returns CDR1 LGHDT and CDR2 YNNKEL (reference sequence). Trimming cost V 4 bases and J 0 bases; bases outside gene matches: 12. The length of the CDR3 is 18 residues. CDR3 sequence (DNA): TGTGCCAGCAGCCTCACCAGAGGACAGGAATTAGCCAAAAACATTCAGTACTTC. As protein: CASSLTRGQELAKNIQYF.

The sample holds many counts of this clonotype. At one of its ends the junction is not consistent with the germline gene, which may arise from a read error. The chain couples TRBV7-7 to TRBJ2-7; 7 bases fit TRBD1. CDR1 SSHAT and CDR2 FNYEAQ come from the germline V gene (reference sequence). The CDR3 consists of 13 residues. The CDR3 DNA reads as TGTGCTAGCAGCTTAGCCCAGGGGGACGAGCAGTACTTC. Residues: CASSLAQGDEQYF.

In this sample, this clonotype turned up a few times. V gene TRBV20-1 combines with J gene TRBJ2-7; D may match TRBD1 or TRBD2 (5 bases each). Germline V gives CDR1 DFQATT, CDR2 SNEGSKA (reference sequence). Trimming shortened V by 6 bases and J by 0 bases, and 12 bases separated the two germline ends. This CDR3 has 13 amino acids. CDR3 sequence reads: CSAPVGTSYEQYF. DNA for the CDR3: TGCAGTGCCCCTGTCGGGACCTCCTACGAGCAGTACTTC.

This clonotype is categorized as medium-sized. This chain links TRBV12-3 or TRBV12-4 with TRBJ2-1, with D possibly being TRBD2 (6 bases). With 7 bases removed from V and 0 bases from J, the gap between germline ends came to 13 bases. CDR3 length: 15 residues. CDR3 residues: CASIPSVSSYNEQFF. CDR3 bases: TGTGCCAGCATTCCTAGCGTTAGCTCCTACAATGAGCAGTTCTTC.

This clonotype was counted many times. The rearrangement links TRBV12-3 or TRBV12-4 to TRBJ2-1; D unclear. The V end was cut by 7 bases, the J end by 2 bases, with 3 bases between. There are 11 residues in the CDR3. This CDR3 reads CASTAYNEQFF. CDR3 in DNA: TGTGCCAGCACCGCCTACAATGAGCAGTTCTTC.

This clonotype was recorded at least ten times. This chain links TRBV20-1 with TRBJ2-1; TRBD1 agrees at 10 bases. The germline V gene has CDR1 DFQATT and CDR2 SNEGSKA (reference sequence). Trimming took 4 bases from V and 8 from J; bases not matched to a gene: 8. CDR3 length: 14 residues. As DNA, the CDR3 is TGCAGTGCTACCGGGACAGGGGTCATCCATGAGCAGTTCTTC. It codes for CSATGTGVIHEQFF.

This clonotype appeared many times. The chain is built from TRBV13 and TRBJ1-5; 7 bases fit TRBD1. V lost 0 bases and J lost 4; bases outside the gene matches: 0. CDR3 length: 14 amino acids. The germline V gene encodes CDR1 PRHDT and CDR2 FYEKMQ (reference sequence). CDR3 DNA sequence: TGTGCCAGCAGCTTAGGACAGGGGAATCAGCCCCAGCATTTT. It encodes CASSLGQGNQPQHF.

The gene calls are TRBV29-1 and TRBJ2-7; D gene unclear. Trimming took off 7 bases at V and 3 bases at J, with 16 bases between the two ends. Germline V CDR1 and CDR2: SQVTM, ANQGSEA. The CDR3 is 13 amino acids. CDR3: CSALTLEDYEQYF. CDR3 DNA sequence: TGCAGCGCCTTGACCCTTGAAGACTACGAGCAGTACTTC.

The chain employs TRBV25-1 and TRBJ2-3; TRBD2 is a possible D gene (6 bases). Germline CDR1 is MGHDK and CDR2 is SYGVNS. The V gene lost 0 bases and the J gene lost 6 bases, with 7 bases spanning the gap. This CDR3 is 13 amino acids long. The CDR3 DNA follows: TGTGCCAGCAGTGAATATGCGGGGGATACGCAGTATTTT. Translation gives CASSEYAGDTQYF.

This clonotype was recorded a few times. V usage is TRBV20-1 and J usage is TRBJ2-3; the D is unclear. Deletions cut 5 bases from V and 6 bases from J, with 9 bases between. The CDR3 totals 11 residues. Germline V gives CDR1 DFQATT, CDR2 SNEGSKA (reference sequence). This CDR3 reads CSAYSADTQYF. For the CDR3, the DNA is TGCAGTGCTTATTCGGCCGATACGCAGTATTTT.